This record covers a single TCR beta chain. The antigen is unknown. The data derive from a study of PD-L1 blockade in urothelial cancer. General study points: Sub-median blood TCR clonality before treatment predicted longer survival.

V lost 1 base and J 0 bases, leaving 10 bases between the germline ends. The CDR3 totals 15 residues. Germline CDR1 MNHEY, CDR2 SMNVEV (reference sequence). Libraries were prepared by immunoSEQ multiplex PCR; TCRdb keeps only in-frame clonotypes and omits some of them. Of 45,000 to 50,000 clones listed, roughly four fifths are singletons. Time point: pretreatment peripheral blood. The chain combines TRBV27 with TRBJ2-7; D not resolved. The source is a man between 45 and 60 years old with urothelial cancer. This material consisted of PBMCs, taken around atezolizumab (anti-PD-L1) treatment. CDR3 sequence (DNA): TGTGCCAGCAGTTTATGGTCCGCTAGCTCCTACGAGCAGTACTTC. Protein product: CASSLWSASSYEQYF.